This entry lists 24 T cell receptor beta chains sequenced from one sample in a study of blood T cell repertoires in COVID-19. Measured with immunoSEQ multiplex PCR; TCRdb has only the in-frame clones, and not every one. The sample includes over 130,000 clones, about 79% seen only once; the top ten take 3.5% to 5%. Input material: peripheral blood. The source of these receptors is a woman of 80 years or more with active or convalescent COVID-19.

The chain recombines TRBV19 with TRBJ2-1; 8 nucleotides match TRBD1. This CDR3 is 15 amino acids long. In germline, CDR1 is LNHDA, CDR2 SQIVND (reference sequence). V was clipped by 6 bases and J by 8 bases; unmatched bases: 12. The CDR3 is CASRQGQGEFYEQFF. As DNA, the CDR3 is TGTGCCAGTAGGCAAGGACAGGGAGAATTCTATGAGCAGTTCTTC.

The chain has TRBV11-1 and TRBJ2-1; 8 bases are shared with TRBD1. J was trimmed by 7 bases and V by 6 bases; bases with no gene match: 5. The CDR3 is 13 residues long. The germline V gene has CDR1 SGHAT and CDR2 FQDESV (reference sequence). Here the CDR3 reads CASRHRTGNEQFF. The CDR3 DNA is TGTGCCAGCAGACACCGGACAGGGAATGAGCAGTTCTTC. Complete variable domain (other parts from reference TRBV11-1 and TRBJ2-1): EAEVAQSPRYKITEKSQAVAFWCDPISGHATLYWYRQILGQGPELLVQFQDESVVDDSQLPKDRFSAERLKGVDSTLKIQPAELGDSAMYLCASRHRTGNEQFFGPGTRLTVL.

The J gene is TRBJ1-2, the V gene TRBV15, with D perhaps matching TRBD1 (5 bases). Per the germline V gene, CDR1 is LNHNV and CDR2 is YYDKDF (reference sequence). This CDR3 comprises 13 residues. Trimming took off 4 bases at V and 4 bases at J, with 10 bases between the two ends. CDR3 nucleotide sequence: TGTGCCACCAGCATTGACAGCCTCTATGGCTACACCTTC. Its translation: CATSIDSLYGYTF.

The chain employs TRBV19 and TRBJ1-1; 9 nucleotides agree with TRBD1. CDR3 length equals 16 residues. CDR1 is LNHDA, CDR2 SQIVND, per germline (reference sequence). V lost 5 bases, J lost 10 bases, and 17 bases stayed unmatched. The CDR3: CASSSGTGMMGELAFF. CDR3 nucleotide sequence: TGTGCCAGTAGTTCCGGGACAGGGATGATGGGTGAGTTAGCTTTCTTT.

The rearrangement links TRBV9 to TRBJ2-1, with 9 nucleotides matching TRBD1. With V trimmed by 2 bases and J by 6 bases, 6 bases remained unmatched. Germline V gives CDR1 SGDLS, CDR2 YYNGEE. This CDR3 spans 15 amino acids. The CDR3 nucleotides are TGTGCCAGCAGCGTGTGGACAGGGGTTAGCAATGAGCAGTTCTTC. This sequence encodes CASSVWTGVSNEQFF.

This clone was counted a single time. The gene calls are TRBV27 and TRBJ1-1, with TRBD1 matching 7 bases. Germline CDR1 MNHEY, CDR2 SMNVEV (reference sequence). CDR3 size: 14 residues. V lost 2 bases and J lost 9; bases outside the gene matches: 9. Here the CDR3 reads CASSLTGQVIKAFF. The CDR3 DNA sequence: TGTGCCAGCAGTTTAACCGGACAGGTTATCAAAGCTTTCTTT.

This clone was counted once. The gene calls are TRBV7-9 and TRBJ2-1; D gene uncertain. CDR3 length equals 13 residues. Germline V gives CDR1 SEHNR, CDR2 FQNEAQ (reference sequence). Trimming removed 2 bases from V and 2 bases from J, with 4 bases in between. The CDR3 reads CASSLTAYNEQFF. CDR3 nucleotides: TGTGCCAGCAGCTTAACGGCCTACAATGAGCAGTTCTTC.

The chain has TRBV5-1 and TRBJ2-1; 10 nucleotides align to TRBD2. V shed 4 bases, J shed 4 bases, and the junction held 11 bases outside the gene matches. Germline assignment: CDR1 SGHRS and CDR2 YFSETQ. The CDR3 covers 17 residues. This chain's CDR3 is CASSPSRTSGSYNEQFF. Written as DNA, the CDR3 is TGCGCCAGCAGCCCTTCTAGGACTAGCGGATCTTACAATGAGCAGTTCTTC. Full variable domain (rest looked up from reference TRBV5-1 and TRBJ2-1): KAGVTQTPRYLIKTRGQQVTLSCSPISGHRSVSWYQQTPGQGLQFLFEYFSETQRNKGNFPGRFSGRQFSNSRSEMNVSTLELGDSALYLCASSPSRTSGSYNEQFFGPGTRLTVL.

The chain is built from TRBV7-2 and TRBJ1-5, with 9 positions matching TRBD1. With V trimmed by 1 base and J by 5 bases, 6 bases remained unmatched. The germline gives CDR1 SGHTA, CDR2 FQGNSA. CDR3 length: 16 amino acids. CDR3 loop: CASSLGGTGRHQPQHF. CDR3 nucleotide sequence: TGTGCCAGCAGCTTAGGAGGGACAGGGCGCCATCAGCCCCAGCATTTT. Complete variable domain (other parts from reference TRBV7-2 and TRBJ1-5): GAGVSQSPSNKVTEKGKDVELRCDPISGHTALYWYRQSLGQGLEFLIYFQGNSAPDKSGLPSDRFSAERTGGSVSTLTIQRTQQEDSAVYLCASSLGGTGRHQPQHFGDGTRLSIL.

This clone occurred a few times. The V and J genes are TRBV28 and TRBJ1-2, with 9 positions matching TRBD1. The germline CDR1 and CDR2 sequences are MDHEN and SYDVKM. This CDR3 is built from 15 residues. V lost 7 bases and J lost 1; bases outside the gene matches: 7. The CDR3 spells CASIETGGGNYGYTF. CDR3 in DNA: TGTGCCAGCATAGAGACAGGGGGAGGTAACTATGGCTACACCTTC.

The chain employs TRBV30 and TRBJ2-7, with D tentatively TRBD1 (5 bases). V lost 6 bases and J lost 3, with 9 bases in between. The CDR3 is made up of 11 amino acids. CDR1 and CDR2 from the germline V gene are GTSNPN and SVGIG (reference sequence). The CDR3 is CACRTGYEQYF. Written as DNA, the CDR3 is TGTGCCTGCCGTACAGGCTACGAGCAGTACTTC.

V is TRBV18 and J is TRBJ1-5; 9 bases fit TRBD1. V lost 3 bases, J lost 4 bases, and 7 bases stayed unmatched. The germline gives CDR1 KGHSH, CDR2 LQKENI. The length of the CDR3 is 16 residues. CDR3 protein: CASSPLRTGDNQPQHF. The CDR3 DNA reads TGTGCCAGCTCACCTCTGAGGACAGGGGATAATCAGCCCCAGCATTTT.

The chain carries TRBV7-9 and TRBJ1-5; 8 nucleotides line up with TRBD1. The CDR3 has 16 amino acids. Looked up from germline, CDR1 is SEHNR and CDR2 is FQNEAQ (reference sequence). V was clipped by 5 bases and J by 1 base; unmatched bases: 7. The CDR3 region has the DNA TGTGCCAGCAGCCCCGGGACAGGATTAAGCAATCAGCCCCAGCATTTT. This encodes CASSPGTGLSNQPQHF. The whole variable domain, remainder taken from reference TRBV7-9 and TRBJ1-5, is DTGVSQNPRHKITKRGQNVTFRCDPISEHNRLYWYRQTLGQGPEFLTYFQNEAQLEKSRLLSDRFSAERPKGSFSTLEIQRTEQGDSAMYLCASSPGTGLSNQPQHFGDGTRLSIL.

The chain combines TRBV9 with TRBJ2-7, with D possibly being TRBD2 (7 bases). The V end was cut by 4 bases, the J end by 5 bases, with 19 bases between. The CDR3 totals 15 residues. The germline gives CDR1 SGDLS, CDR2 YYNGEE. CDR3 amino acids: CASSPTGRGAHEQYF. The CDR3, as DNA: TGTGCCAGCAGCCCCACGGGCCGGGGGGCCCACGAGCAGTACTTC.

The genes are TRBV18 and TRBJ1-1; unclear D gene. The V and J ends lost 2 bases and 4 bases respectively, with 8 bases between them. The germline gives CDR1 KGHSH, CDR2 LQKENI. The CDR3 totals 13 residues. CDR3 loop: CASSPREGTEAFF. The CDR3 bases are TGTGCCAGCTCACCAAGAGAGGGCACTGAAGCTTTCTTT.

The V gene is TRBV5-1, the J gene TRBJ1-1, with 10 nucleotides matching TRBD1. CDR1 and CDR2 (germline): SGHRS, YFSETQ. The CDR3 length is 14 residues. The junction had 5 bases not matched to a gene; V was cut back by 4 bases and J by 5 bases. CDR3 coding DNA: TGCGCCAGCAGCACAGACAGGGGGCGGACTGAAGCTTTCTTT. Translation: CASSTDRGRTEAFF.

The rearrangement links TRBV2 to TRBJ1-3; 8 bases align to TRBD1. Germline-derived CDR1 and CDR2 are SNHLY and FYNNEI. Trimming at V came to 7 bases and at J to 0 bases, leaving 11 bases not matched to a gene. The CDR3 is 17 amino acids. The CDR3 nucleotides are TGTGCCAGCACGCGGCCCGGACAGGGTTACTCTGGAAACACCATATATTTT. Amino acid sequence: CASTRPGQGYSGNTIYF. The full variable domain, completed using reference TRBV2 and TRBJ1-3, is EPEVTQTPSHQVTQMGQEVILRCVPISNHLYFYWYRQILGQKVEFLVSFYNNEISEKSEIFDDQFSVERPDGSNFTLKIRSTKLEDSAMYFCASTRPGQGYSGNTIYFGEGSWLTVV.

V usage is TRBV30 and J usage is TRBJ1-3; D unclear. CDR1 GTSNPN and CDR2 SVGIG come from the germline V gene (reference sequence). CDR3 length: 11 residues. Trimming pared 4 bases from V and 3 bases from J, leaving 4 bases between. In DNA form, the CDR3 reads TGTGCCTGGATAAATGGAAACACCATATATTTT. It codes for CAWINGNTIYF.

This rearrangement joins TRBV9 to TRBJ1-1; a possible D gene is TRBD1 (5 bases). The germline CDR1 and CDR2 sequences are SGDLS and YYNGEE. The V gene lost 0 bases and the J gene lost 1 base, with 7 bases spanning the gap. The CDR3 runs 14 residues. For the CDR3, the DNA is TGTGCCAGCAGCGTAGATCAGGGGAACACTGAAGCTTTCTTT. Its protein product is CASSVDQGNTEAFF.

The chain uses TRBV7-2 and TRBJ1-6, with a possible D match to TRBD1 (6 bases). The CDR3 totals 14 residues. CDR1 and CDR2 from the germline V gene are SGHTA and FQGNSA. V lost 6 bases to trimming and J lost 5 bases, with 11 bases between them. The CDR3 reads CASSSRGNNSPLHF. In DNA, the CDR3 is TGTGCCAGCAGTTCCAGGGGTAATAATTCACCCCTCCACTTT.

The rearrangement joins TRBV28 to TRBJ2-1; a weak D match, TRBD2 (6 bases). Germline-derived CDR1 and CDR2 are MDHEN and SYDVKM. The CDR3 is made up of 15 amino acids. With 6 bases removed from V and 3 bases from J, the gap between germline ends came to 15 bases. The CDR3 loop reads CASSSGGWGYNEQFF. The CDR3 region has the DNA TGTGCCAGCAGCTCCGGGGGATGGGGCTACAATGAGCAGTTCTTC.

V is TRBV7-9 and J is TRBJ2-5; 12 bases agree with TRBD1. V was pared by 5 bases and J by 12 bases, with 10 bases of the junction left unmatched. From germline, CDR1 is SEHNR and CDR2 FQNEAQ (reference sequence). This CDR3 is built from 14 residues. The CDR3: CASSPGTGGPLEYF. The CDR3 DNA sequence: TGTGCCAGCAGCCCCGGGACAGGGGGCCCACTGGAGTACTTC.

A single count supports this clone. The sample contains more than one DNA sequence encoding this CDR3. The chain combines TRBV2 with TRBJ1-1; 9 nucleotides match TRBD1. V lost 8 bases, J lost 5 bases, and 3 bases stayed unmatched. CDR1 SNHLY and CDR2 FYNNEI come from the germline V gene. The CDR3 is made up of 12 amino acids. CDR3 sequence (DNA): TGTGCCAGCTACAGGGGGCGGACTGAAGCTTTCTTT. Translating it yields CASYRGRTEAFF.

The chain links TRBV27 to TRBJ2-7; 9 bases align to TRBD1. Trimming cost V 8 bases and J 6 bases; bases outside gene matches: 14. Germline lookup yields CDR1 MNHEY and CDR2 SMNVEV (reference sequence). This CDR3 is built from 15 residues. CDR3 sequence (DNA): TGTGCCAGCCGCACCGGGACAGGGAGGGTGTTCGAGCAGTACTTC. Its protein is CASRTGTGRVFEQYF.